This TCR beta chain stems from a study of cytotoxic CD8 clonotypes in ibrutinib-treated CLL. Only in-frame clones appear in the TCRdb table, and some are missing; sequencing was by immunoSEQ multiplex PCR. The sample holds more than 200,000 clones; roughly 74% are singletons and the top ten take roughly 14%. CDR1 is SGHTA and CDR2 is FQGNSA in the germline V gene. The CDR3 totals 15 residues. V gave up 3 bases and J gave up 0 bases; unmatched junction bases: 2. The sample here was PBMCs, taken after 24 months of ibrutinib treatment. The origin of this receptor is a human donor with chronic lymphocytic leukemia. The gene calls are TRBV7-2 and TRBJ2-7; 10 bases are shared with TRBD2. The CDR3, as DNA: TGTGCCAGCAGCTTGAGCGGGGGGGCCTCCTACGAGCAGTACTTC. Its translation is CASSLSGGASYEQYF.